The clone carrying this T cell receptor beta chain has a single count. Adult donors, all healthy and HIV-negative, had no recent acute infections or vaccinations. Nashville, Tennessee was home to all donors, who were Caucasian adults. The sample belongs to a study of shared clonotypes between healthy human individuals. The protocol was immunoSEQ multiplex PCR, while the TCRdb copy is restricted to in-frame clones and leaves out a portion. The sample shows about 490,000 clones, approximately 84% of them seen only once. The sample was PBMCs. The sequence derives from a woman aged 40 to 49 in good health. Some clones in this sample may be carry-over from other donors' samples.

CDR3 sequence: CSVEDLRGSGYTF. CDR3 DNA sequence: TGCAGCGTTGAAGATCTTCGGGGCAGTGGCTACACCTTC. The chain is built from TRBV29-1 and TRBJ1-2, with D maybe TRBD1 (5 bases). Germline CDR1 SQVTM, CDR2 ANQGSEA. V dropped 0 bases and J dropped 7 bases, with 12 bases sitting between them. The CDR3 has 13 residues.